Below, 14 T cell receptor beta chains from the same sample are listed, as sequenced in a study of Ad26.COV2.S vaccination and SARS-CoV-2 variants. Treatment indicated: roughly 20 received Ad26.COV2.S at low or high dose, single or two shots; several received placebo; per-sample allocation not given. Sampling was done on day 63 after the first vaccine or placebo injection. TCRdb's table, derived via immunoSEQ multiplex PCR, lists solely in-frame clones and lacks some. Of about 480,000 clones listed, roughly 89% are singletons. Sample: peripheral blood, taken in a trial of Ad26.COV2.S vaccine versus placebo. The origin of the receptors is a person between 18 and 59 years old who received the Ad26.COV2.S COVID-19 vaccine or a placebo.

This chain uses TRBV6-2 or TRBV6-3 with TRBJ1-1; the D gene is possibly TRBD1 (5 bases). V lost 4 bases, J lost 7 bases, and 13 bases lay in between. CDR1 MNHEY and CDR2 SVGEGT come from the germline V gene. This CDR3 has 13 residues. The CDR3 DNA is TGTGCCAGCAGTTTCAGGGTTGGGGGTGAAGCTTTCTTT. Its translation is CASSFRVGGEAFF.

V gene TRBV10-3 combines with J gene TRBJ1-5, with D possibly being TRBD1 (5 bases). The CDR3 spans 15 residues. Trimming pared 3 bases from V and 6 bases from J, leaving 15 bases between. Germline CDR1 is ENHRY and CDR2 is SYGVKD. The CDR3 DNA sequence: TGTGCCATCAGTGATAGTCAGGGATCAGGTCAGCCCCAGCATTTT. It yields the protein CAISDSQGSGQPQHF.

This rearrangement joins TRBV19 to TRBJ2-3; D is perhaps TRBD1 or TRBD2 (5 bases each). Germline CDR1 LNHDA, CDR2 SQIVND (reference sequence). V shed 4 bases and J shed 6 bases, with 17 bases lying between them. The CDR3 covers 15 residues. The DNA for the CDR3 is TGTGCCAGTAGTAACTCTCCCGGGACGACTGATACGCAGTATTTT. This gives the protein CASSNSPGTTDTQYF.

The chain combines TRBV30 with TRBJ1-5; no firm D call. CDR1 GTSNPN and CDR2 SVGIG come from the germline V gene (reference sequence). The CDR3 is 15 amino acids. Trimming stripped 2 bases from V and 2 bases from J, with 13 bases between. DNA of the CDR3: TGTGCCTGGAGTCCCTGGATGGCAGGCAATCAGCCCCAGCATTTT. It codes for CAWSPWMAGNQPQHF.

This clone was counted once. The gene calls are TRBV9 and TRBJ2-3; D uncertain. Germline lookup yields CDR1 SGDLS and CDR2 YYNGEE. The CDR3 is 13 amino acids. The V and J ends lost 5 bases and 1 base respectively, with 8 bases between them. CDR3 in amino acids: CASREVGTDTQYF. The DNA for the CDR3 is TGTGCCAGCAGAGAGGTGGGCACAGATACGCAGTATTTT.

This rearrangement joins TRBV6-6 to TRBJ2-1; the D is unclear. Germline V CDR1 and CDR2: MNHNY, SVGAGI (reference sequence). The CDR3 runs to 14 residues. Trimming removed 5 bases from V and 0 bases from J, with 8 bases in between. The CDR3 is CASSRRASYNEQFF. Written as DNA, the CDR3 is TGTGCCAGCAGTCGACGGGCCTCCTACAATGAGCAGTTCTTC.

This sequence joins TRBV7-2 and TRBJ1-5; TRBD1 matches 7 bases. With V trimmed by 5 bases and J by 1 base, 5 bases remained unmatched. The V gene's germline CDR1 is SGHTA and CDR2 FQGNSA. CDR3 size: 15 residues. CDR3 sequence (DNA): TGTGCCAGCAGCCAACAGGGGACGAGCAATCAGCCCCAGCATTTT. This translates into CASSQQGTSNQPQHF.

As DNA, the CDR3 is TGTGCCAGTGGGACTACTAACACCATATATTTT. Amino acids: CASGTTNTIYF. This rearrangement joins TRBV14 to TRBJ1-3, with D maybe TRBD1 (5 bases). Germline-derived CDR1 and CDR2 are SGHDN and FVKESK. Between the trimmed V and J ends, which lost 9 bases and 7 bases, there was a span of 10 bases. The CDR3 is made up of 11 amino acids.

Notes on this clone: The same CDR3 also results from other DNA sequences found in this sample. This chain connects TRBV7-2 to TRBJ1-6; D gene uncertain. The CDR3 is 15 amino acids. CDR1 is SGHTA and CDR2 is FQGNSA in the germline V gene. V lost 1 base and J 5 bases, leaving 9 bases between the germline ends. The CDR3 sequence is CASSLEGQDNSPLHF. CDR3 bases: TGTGCCAGCAGCTTAGAAGGCCAGGATAATTCACCCCTCCACTTT. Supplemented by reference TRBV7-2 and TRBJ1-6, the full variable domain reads GAGVSQSPSNKVTEKGKDVELRCDPISGHTALYWYRQSLGQGLEFLIYFQGNSAPDKSGLPSDRFSAERTGGSVSTLTIQRTQQEDSAVYLCASSLEGQDNSPLHFGNGTRLTVT.

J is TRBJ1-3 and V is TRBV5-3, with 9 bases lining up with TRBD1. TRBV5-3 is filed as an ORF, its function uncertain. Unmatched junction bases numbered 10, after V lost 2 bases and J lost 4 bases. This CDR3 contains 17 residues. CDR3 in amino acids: CARSFVFLGTGGNTIYF. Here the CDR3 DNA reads TGTGCCAGAAGCTTCGTTTTTTTGGGGACAGGGGGAAACACCATATATTTT.

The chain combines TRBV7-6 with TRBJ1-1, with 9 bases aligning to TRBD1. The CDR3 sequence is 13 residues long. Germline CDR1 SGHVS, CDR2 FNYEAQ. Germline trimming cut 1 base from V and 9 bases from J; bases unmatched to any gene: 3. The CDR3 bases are TGTGCCAGCAGCTTAGGAGGACAGGGGAAAGCTTTCTTT. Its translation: CASSLGGQGKAFF.

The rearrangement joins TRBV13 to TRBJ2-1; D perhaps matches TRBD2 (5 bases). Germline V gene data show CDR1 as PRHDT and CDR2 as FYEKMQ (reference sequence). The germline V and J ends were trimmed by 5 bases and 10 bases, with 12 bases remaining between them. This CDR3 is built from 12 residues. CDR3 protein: CASSPLAGEQFF. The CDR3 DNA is TGTGCCAGCAGCCCCCTAGCCGGAGAGCAGTTCTTC.

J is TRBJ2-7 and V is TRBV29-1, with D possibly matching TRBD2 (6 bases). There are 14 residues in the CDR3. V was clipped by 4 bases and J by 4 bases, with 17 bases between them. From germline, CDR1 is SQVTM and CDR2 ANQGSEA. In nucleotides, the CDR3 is TGCAGCGTTGTCCTGGGAGGAAGGGAATACGAGCAGTACTTC. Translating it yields CSVVLGGREYEQYF.

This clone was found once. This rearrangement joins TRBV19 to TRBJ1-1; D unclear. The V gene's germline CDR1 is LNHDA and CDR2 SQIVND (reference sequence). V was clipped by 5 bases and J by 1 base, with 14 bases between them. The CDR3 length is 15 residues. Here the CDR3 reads CASSGLRTGNTEAFF. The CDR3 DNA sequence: TGTGCCAGTAGTGGACTAAGGACGGGGAACACTGAAGCTTTCTTT.